This entry features one T cell receptor beta chain sequence. Amplification used 60 Vbeta primers and 13 Jbeta primers. Data came from immunoSEQ multiplex PCR; TCRdb stores just in-frame clones and leaves some out. Of approximately 130,000 clones in the sample, 60% to 80% were seen once. The sample belongs to a study of cytomegalovirus exposure and HLA in healthy donors. The CDR3 has 15 amino acids. CDR1 is SGHNT and CDR2 is YYREEE in the germline V gene (reference sequence). V lost 2 bases and J lost 6, with 17 bases in between. The receptor's source is a man aged 45-65 years in good health and CMV-seropositive. The chain combines TRBV5-4 with TRBJ1-2, with D perhaps matching TRBD1 (5 bases). Sequencing was carried out using PBMCs. CDR3 amino acids: CASSFPIGGSNGYTF. The CDR3 region has the DNA TGTGCCAGCAGCTTCCCTATTGGGGGGTCCAATGGCTACACCTTC.